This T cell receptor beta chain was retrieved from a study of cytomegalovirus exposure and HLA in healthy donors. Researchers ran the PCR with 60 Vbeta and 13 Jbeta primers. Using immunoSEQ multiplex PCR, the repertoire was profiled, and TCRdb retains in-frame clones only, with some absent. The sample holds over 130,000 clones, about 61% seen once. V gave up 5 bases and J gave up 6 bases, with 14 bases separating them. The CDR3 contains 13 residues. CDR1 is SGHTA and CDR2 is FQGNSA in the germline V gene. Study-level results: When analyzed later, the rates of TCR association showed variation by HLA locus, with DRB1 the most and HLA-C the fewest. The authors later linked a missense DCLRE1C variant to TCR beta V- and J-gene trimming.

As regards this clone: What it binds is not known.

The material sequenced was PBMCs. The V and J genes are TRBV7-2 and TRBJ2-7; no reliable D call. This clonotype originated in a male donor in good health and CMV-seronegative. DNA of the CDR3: TGTGCCAGCAGCCCAGGCCGGTTTGGCGAGCAGTACTTC. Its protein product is CASSPGRFGEQYF.